This TCR beta chain was sequenced in a study of blood T cells in healthy people across ages (dated by TCRdb to between 2015 and 2016). Regarding the study in general: Template switching captured roughly one uniquely barcoded TCR beta cDNA molecule per two T cells in model experiments. The study measured age-related changes in TCR beta repertoire diversity using deep sequencing normalized with unique cDNA molecular identifiers. The donors were divided into four age groups: young (average around 17 years), middle-aged (over 35), aged (approximately 59) and long-lived (about 84). Donors of different ages were randomly distributed across sequencing lanes to avoid experimental bias. Using the same blood draw, the study looked at two additional independent replicas of 1 million unique cDNA reads for two donors, one aged 18 to 30 and the other aged 80 or older.

From a lookup of the germline V gene, CDR1 and CDR2 are MNHEY and SVGEGT. The CDR3 measures 15 amino acids from cysteine to phenylalanine. This entry keeps only the CDR3 DNA: 45 bases, framed from base 1. Trimming at the junction amounts to 0 bases on V and 6 bases on J, and the germline ends lie 13 bases apart. With regard to this clonotype: Its recognized antigen is unknown. No base quality information exists; no much larger clone differs at one position.

The paper's findings and limits, for the study overall: Conclusive comparison of naive and antigen-experienced compartments was prevented by the profiling of bulk unsorted PBMCs. A strong correlation was found between observed TCR beta diversity and the percentage of naive T cells measured by flow cytometry. The long-lived group showed more naive CD4+ T cells, fewer expanded clones and increased TCR diversity than the aged group, suggesting age selection. Because the CMV infection status of the donors was unknown, age-related changes in expanded clonotypes may potentially have been confounded. Estimates of total diversity based on one million sequenced T cells were considered lower bounds and underestimates. As age increased, observed TCR beta diversity per million T cells dropped in a roughly linear way, and a significant reduction was already evident by age 40.

Donors were 30 to 45 systemically healthy Caucasian individuals from Russia aged 6 to 90 years. Each donor gave about 11 milliliters of peripheral blood, drawn into EDTA-treated Vacutainer tubes. Ficoll-Paque density-gradient centrifugation was used to isolate PBMCs, with at least 6 million per sample. Total RNA, at least 6 micrograms per sample, was extracted from PBMCs with Trizol reagent. For every donor, an aliquot of PBMCs went through flow cytometry to measure the percentages of naive CD45RAhigh/CD27high T cells. The library was generated by 5' RACE. The second PCR ran for about 6 to 11 cycles and used a J-beta primer mix along with a sample-barcoded 5' primer. Each TCR beta cDNA molecule received a unique molecular identifier from a template-switch 5' adaptor carrying 12 random nucleotides. At least 3 million CDR3-containing paired-end reads were obtained from each sample. The Mint cDNA synthesis kit, primed by a TRBC-specific oligonucleotide, was used to synthesize first-strand cDNA from all RNA. All cDNA was treated with uracil-DNA glycosylase and then went through a first 18-cycle PCR with the universal primers M1SS and BC2_uni_R. In the source study's methods: Normalization of each sample was performed by random selection of 1 million high-quality reads, each carrying a distinct molecular identifier. Reads with shared molecular identifiers were discarded instead of being binned into consensus sequences. MiTCR, with a Q25 quality threshold and the strictest error-elimination algorithm, was used for CDR3 identification, clonotype clustering and error correction. A nonparametric unseen species model with Euler transformation was used to estimate lower-bound total TCR beta diversity. Through fastp at Q25 and MiXCR, TCRdb rebuilt clones from the public reads, retaining in-frame beta chains. Merged by CDR3 protein, the rows form single entries marked with the most common genes and DNA. The V and J calls shown here were made by TCRdb, not taken from the authors' results. Across this sample there are 1.8 million or so distinct CDR3 sequences, with roughly two fifths seen only once. The leading ten clones occupy about 23% of the sample.

The TCR originated in a human donor in good health. The sequenced sample consisted of blood. The chain is assembled from TRBV6-2 or TRBV6-3 and TRBJ2-3; TRBD1 might be the D gene, on 6 matching bases. The CDR3 sequence is CASSYSPTGLDTQYF. The DNA sequence follows: TGTGCCAGCAGTTACTCTCCCACAGGGCTGGATACGCAGTATTTT.